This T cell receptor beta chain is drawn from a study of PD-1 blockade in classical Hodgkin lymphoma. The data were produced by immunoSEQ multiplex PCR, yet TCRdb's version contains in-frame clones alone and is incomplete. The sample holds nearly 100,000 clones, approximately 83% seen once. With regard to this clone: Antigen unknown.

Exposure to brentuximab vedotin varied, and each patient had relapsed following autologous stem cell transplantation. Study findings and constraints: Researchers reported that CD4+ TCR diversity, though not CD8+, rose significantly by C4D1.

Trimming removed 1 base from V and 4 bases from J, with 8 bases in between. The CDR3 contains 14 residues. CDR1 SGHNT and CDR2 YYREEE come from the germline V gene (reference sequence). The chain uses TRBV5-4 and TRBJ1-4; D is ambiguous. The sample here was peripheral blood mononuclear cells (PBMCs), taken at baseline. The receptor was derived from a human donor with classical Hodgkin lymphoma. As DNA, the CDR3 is TGTGCCAGCAGCTTGAACAGCTTTAATGAAAAACTGTTTTTT. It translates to CASSLNSFNEKLFF.